These 21 T cell receptor beta chains came from one sample sequenced in a study of graft-versus-host responses after intestinal transplantation. Clones were read by immunoSEQ multiplex PCR, and TCRdb kept only the in-frame ones, dropping some. The sample records 40,000 to 45,000 clones, about 90% being singletons. The material was PBMCs, obtained roughly 300 days after intestinal transplant. The receptor source for this set is a human patient who received an intestinal transplant, so some T cells may come from the graft donor.

This chain joins TRBV6-5 and TRBJ1-3, with 9 bases fitting TRBD1. Looked up from germline, CDR1 is MNHEY and CDR2 is SVGAGI. CDR3 length equals 16 residues. V lost 2 bases and J lost 4; bases outside the gene matches: 6. The CDR3 loop is CASSYAGTGSGNTIYF. The CDR3 nucleotides are TGTGCCAGCAGTTACGCGGGGACAGGGTCCGGAAACACCATATATTTT.

This chain connects TRBV6-5 to TRBJ2-7; 9 bases align to TRBD2. Germline V gene data show CDR1 as MNHEY and CDR2 as SVGAGI. The ends lost 0 bases at V and 2 bases at J; junction bases unmatched: 5. The CDR3 is 16 amino acids. CDR3 amino acids: CASSYSAGLATYEQYF. Here the CDR3 DNA reads TGTGCCAGCAGTTACTCGGCGGGACTAGCAACCTACGAGCAGTACTTC.

CDR3 protein: CASSQGNQPQHF. The CDR3 DNA follows: TGTGCCAGCTCACAGGGGAATCAGCCCCAGCATTTT. The chain has TRBV2 and TRBJ1-5; 7 bases fit TRBD1. Germline CDR1 SNHLY, CDR2 FYNNEI. The CDR3 contains 12 residues. V was clipped by 8 bases and J by 4 bases; unmatched bases: 2.

This chain links TRBV14 with TRBJ2-1; 8 bases map to TRBD2. CDR3 length: 16 amino acids. The V and J ends lost 1 base and 0 bases, in that order; junction bases with no gene match: 2. In germline, CDR1 is SGHDN, CDR2 FVKESK. The CDR3 sequence is CASSQAGGRSYNEQFF. CDR3 coding DNA: TGTGCCAGCAGCCAAGCGGGGGGGCGCTCCTACAATGAGCAGTTCTTC.

This rearrangement joins TRBV11-1 to TRBJ2-7; D is uncertain. The germline V gene encodes CDR1 SGHAT and CDR2 FQDESV (reference sequence). V was trimmed by 5 bases and J by 1 base, leaving 18 bases between them. The CDR3 has 16 amino acids. The CDR3 DNA follows: TGTGCCAGCAGCCCCCTCCGATCGCGGATATCCTACGAGCAGTACTTC. Amino acids: CASSPLRSRISYEQYF. The full variable domain, with the rest looked up from reference TRBV11-1 and TRBJ2-7, is EAEVAQSPRYKITEKSQAVAFWCDPISGHATLYWYRQILGQGPELLVQFQDESVVDDSQLPKDRFSAERLKGVDSTLKIQPAELGDSAMYLCASSPLRSRISYEQYFGPGTRLTVT.

This clone was seen a single time. This rearrangement joins TRBV28 to TRBJ2-5; D unclear. This CDR3 is 11 amino acids long. The germline gives CDR1 MDHEN, CDR2 SYDVKM. V lost 2 bases to trimming and J lost 5 bases, with 3 bases between them. The CDR3: CASSLRETQYF. DNA for the CDR3: TGTGCCAGCAGTTTAAGGGAGACCCAGTACTTC.

The V gene is TRBV5-6, the J gene TRBJ2-1, with TRBD2 identical over 7 bases. CDR3 length equals 14 residues. Germline CDR1 reads SGHDT; CDR2 reads YYEEEE. Trimming took 0 bases from V and 9 from J; bases not matched to a gene: 6. The DNA for the CDR3 is TGTGCCAGCAGCTTGGAAGGGGCTAGCGGTGAGCAGTTCTTC. Protein: CASSLEGASGEQFF.

The chain combines TRBV6-4 with TRBJ2-7; possible D gene TRBD2, 6 bases. Germline CDR1 is MRHNA and CDR2 is SNTAGT. The CDR3 extends over 14 amino acids. The V and J ends lost 5 bases and 5 bases respectively, with 16 bases between them. In DNA, the CDR3 is TGTGCCAGCAGTACCGGGACCCCGGGGGACGAGCAGTACTTC. Protein product: CASSTGTPGDEQYF.

This chain uses TRBV28 with TRBJ2-1; 7 bases agree with TRBD1. The CDR3 covers 13 residues. Germline trimming cut 3 bases from V and 6 bases from J; bases unmatched to any gene: 2. Per the germline V gene, CDR1 is MDHEN and CDR2 is SYDVKM. CDR3 loop: CASSFTGANEQFF. Here the CDR3 DNA reads TGTGCCAGCAGTTTCACAGGGGCCAATGAGCAGTTCTTC.

The gene calls are TRBV2 and TRBJ2-5, with D possibly TRBD1 on 5 matching bases. V gave up 3 bases and J gave up 3 bases, with 17 bases separating them. Germline assignment: CDR1 SNHLY and CDR2 FYNNEI. The CDR3 has 16 residues. The CDR3 sequence is CASSDQGSIPKETQYF. The CDR3 DNA follows: TGTGCCAGCAGTGATCAGGGATCCATCCCAAAAGAGACCCAGTACTTC. The variable domain in full, with the rest retrieved from reference TRBV2 and TRBJ2-5, is EPEVTQTPSHQVTQMGQEVILRCVPISNHLYFYWYRQILGQKVEFLVSFYNNEISEKSEIFDDQFSVERPDGSNFTLKIRSTKLEDSAMYFCASSDQGSIPKETQYFGPGTRLLVL.

This chain uses TRBV25-1 with TRBJ2-5, with D perhaps being TRBD1 or TRBD2 (6 bases each). V was pared by 1 base and J by 4 bases, with 16 bases between. The germline CDR1 and CDR2 sequences are MGHDK and SYGVNS. CDR3 size: 16 residues. This CDR3 reads CASSEFRGQDGETQYF. CDR3 in DNA: TGTGCCAGCAGTGAATTTCGGGGGCAAGATGGAGAGACCCAGTACTTC.

This chain connects TRBV27 to TRBJ2-7; D may be TRBD1 (5 bases). Germline CDR1 and CDR2: MNHEY and SMNVEV (reference sequence). This CDR3 is built from 14 residues. Trimming took off 2 bases at V and 2 bases at J, with 10 bases between the two ends. The CDR3 reads CASSLQGATYEQYF. CDR3 nucleotide sequence: TGTGCCAGCAGTTTACAGGGCGCGACCTACGAGCAGTACTTC.

The chain has TRBV7-9 and TRBJ2-3, with TRBD2 matching over 11 bases. The V gene's germline CDR1 is SEHNR and CDR2 FQNEAQ (reference sequence). V gave up 2 bases and J gave up 0 bases; unmatched junction bases: 10. The CDR3 spans 19 residues. DNA for the CDR3: TGTGCCAGCAGCTTATTCGATTTGCGACTAGCGGGGAGCACAGATACGCAGTATTTT. It encodes CASSLFDLRLAGSTDTQYF.

The V gene is TRBV6-6, the J gene TRBJ2-3, with a weak D call TRBD1 (6 bases). The CDR3 extends over 16 amino acids. Germline V gene data show CDR1 as MNHNY and CDR2 as SVGAGI (reference sequence). Trimming took 2 bases from V and 5 from J, leaving 17 bases between them. The CDR3: CASSYKTGLGLDTQYF. The CDR3 DNA follows: TGTGCCAGCAGTTACAAAACAGGGTTGGGATTAGATACGCAGTATTTT.

The CDR3 region is CASSLNREAFF. The CDR3 DNA reads TGTGCCAGCAGCTTGAACAGGGAAGCTTTCTTT. The V call is TRBV7-9, the J call TRBJ1-1, with D possibly being TRBD1 (5 bases). CDR1 SEHNR and CDR2 FQNEAQ come from the germline V gene (reference sequence). V was shortened by 3 bases and J by 8 bases, with 7 bases between the two germline ends. The CDR3 contains 11 residues.

This rearrangement joins TRBV7-2 to TRBJ2-3; 7 bases fit TRBD1. The length of the CDR3 is 16 residues. CDR1 is SGHTA and CDR2 is FQGNSA in the germline V gene. V was clipped by 5 bases and J by 2 bases; unmatched bases: 10. CDR3 DNA sequence: TGTGCCAGCAGCGACCCCGGGACAGAGTACACAGATACGCAGTATTTT. Protein: CASSDPGTEYTDTQYF.

The chain is built from TRBV7-9 and TRBJ2-2; 12 nucleotides line up with TRBD2. The junction had 1 base not matched to a gene; V was cut back by 5 bases and J by 3 bases. Germline-derived CDR1 and CDR2 are SEHNR and FQNEAQ (reference sequence). This CDR3 has 15 amino acids. The CDR3 sequence: CASSRLAGDTGELFF. As DNA, the CDR3 is TGTGCCAGCAGCAGACTAGCGGGAGACACCGGGGAGCTGTTTTTT.

V and J are TRBV9 and TRBJ2-7, with D perhaps TRBD2 (6 bases). Between the trimmed V and J ends, which lost 0 bases and 3 bases, there was a span of 10 bases. Germline CDR1 and CDR2: SGDLS and YYNGEE. The CDR3 is made up of 14 amino acids. In DNA, the CDR3 is TGTGCCAGCAGCGTAGATGACGGGGGCTACGAGCAGTACTTC. It specifies CASSVDDGGYEQYF.

Comments on this clone: Germline and junction disagree at one end, which may indicate a read error. The chain is built from TRBV2 and TRBJ2-2; a possible D gene is TRBD2 (7 bases). Germline V gives CDR1 SNHLY, CDR2 FYNNEI. This CDR3 is 16 amino acids long. The CDR3 loop reads CASSERGDTNTGELSF. In DNA form, the CDR3 reads TGTGCCAGCAGTGAACGGGGGGACACTAACACCGGGGAGCTGTCTTTT.

The rearrangement links TRBV12-5 to TRBJ1-4, with unresolved D. V was shortened by 1 base and J by 2 bases, with 5 bases between the two germline ends. Looked up from germline, CDR1 is LGHNT and CDR2 is FRNRAP. The CDR3 is made up of 14 amino acids. Here the CDR3 DNA reads TGTGCTAGTGGTTTGGGGTTCACTAATGAAAAACTGTTTTTT. It translates to CASGLGFTNEKLFF.

The chain couples TRBV7-9 to TRBJ2-5, with D possibly called TRBD1 or TRBD2 (6 bases each). The CDR3 runs 15 residues. V dropped 0 bases and J dropped 5 bases, with 13 bases sitting between them. Germline lookup yields CDR1 SEHNR and CDR2 FQNEAQ (reference sequence). CDR3 in amino acids: CASSLALGGRETQYF. The CDR3 coding sequence is TGTGCCAGCAGCTTAGCGCTCGGGGGCAGGGAGACCCAGTACTTC. Using reference TRBV7-9 and TRBJ2-5 for the parts outside the CDR3, the full variable domain is DTGVSQNPRHKITKRGQNVTFRCDPISEHNRLYWYRQTLGQGPEFLTYFQNEAQLEKSRLLSDRFSAERPKGSFSTLEIQRTEQGDSAMYLCASSLALGGRETQYFGPGTRLLVL.